The 11 T cell receptor beta chains reported below all come from one sample, sequenced in a study of blood T cell repertoires in COVID-19 (dated by TCRdb to about 2020). Library preparation employed the immunoSEQ multiplex PCR assay. The clones in this table, taken by TCRdb from immuneACCESS, are in-frame only. Not every clone is retained; where verified, under half of the shortfall comes from an unresolved V gene, and the cause of the rest is unknown. A total of about 87,000 clones appear in this sample, less than 95% of them only once. The ten largest clones add up to roughly 6.3% of the sample. The sample consisted of peripheral blood. Source of these receptors: a man aged 18 to 29 with COVID-19, enrolled during active disease.

The rearrangement links TRBV7-3 to TRBJ2-2; 15 bases map to TRBD2. This CDR3 has 16 amino acids. The ends lost 3 bases at V and 4 bases at J; junction bases unmatched: 0. From germline, CDR1 is SGHTA and CDR2 FQGTGA. CDR3 amino acids: CASSLGLAGGTGELFF. In nucleotides, the CDR3 is TGTGCCAGCAGCTTGGGACTAGCGGGAGGCACCGGGGAGCTGTTTTTT.

V and J are TRBV14 and TRBJ2-1; 11 bases are shared with TRBD2. Unmatched junction bases numbered 12, after V lost 4 bases and J lost 1 base. This CDR3 region has 19 residues. Germline V lookup: CDR1 SGHDN, CDR2 FVKESK. CDR3 sequence (DNA): TGTGCCAGCAGCCCCCAGGGACTAGCGGTACTTATGTCCTACAATGAGCAGTTCTTC. This encodes CASSPQGLAVLMSYNEQFF.

The chain recombines TRBV19 with TRBJ2-7, with TRBD1 as a possible D gene (6 bases). Between the trimmed V and J ends, which lost 2 bases and 3 bases, there was a span of 11 bases. The CDR3 contains 14 residues. CDR1 and CDR2 from the germline V gene are LNHDA and SQIVND (reference sequence). CDR3 DNA: TGTGCCAGTAGTATAACAGGGAAAATCTACGAGCAGTACTTC. It encodes CASSITGKIYEQYF.

This chain links TRBV6-2 or TRBV6-3 with TRBJ2-1, with no clear D. CDR1 is MNHEY and CDR2 is SVGEGT in the germline V gene. Trimming removed 5 bases at V and 0 bases at J, with 11 bases between. This CDR3 is 15 amino acids long. CDR3 in amino acids: CASSNGVSSYNEQFF. In nucleotides, the CDR3 is TGTGCCAGCAGTAACGGAGTTAGCTCCTACAATGAGCAGTTCTTC.

This sequence joins TRBV7-2 and TRBJ2-1, with TRBD2 matching over 15 bases. Germline V CDR1 and CDR2: SGHTA, FQGNSA. Trimming at V came to 1 base and at J to 9 bases, leaving 7 bases not matched to a gene. CDR3 length equals 17 residues. CDR3 region: CASSLEGSGLAGGEQFF. In nucleotides, the CDR3 is TGTGCCAGCAGCTTAGAAGGTTCGGGACTAGCGGGAGGTGAGCAGTTCTTC.

The chain uses TRBV11-1 and TRBJ2-5, with D unresolved. The CDR3 totals 11 residues. Trimming left V 4 bases short and J 5 bases short, with 5 bases between. The germline CDR1 and CDR2 sequences are SGHAT and FQDESV (reference sequence). CDR3 loop: CASSSRETQYF. The CDR3 bases are TGTGCCAGCAGCTCCCGGGAGACCCAGTACTTC.

The chain uses TRBV4-1 and TRBJ2-1; 8 bases are shared with TRBD2. This CDR3 region has 16 residues. Germline-derived CDR1 and CDR2 are MGHRA and YSYEKL. With V trimmed by 7 bases and J by 6 bases, 14 bases remained unmatched. The CDR3 sequence: CASTITGLAGPNEQFF. The CDR3 DNA is TGCGCCAGCACCATAACAGGGCTAGCGGGTCCCAATGAGCAGTTCTTC.

V usage is TRBV4-3 and J usage is TRBJ2-1, with TRBD2 as a possible D gene (5 bases). V lost 1 base, J lost 5 bases, and 15 bases lay in between. This CDR3 spans 16 amino acids. From germline, CDR1 is LGHNA and CDR2 YSLEER. The CDR3 region is CASSQAPGSTNNEQFF. Here the CDR3 DNA reads TGCGCCAGCAGCCAAGCACCGGGATCCACCAACAATGAGCAGTTCTTC.

The chain carries TRBV30 and TRBJ1-2; D not certain. V was shortened by 3 bases and J by 3 bases, with 11 bases between the two germline ends. In germline, CDR1 is GTSNPN, CDR2 SVGIG (reference sequence). This CDR3 spans 13 amino acids. This CDR3 reads CAWRAGRDYGYTF. The CDR3 coding sequence is TGTGCCTGGAGGGCGGGGAGGGACTATGGCTACACCTTC.

In its sample, this clone was seen once. This sequence joins TRBV9 and TRBJ1-1, with D possibly matching TRBD1 (5 bases). CDR1 SGDLS and CDR2 YYNGEE come from the germline V gene. This CDR3 comprises 14 residues. Between the trimmed V and J ends, which lost 3 bases and 2 bases, there was a span of 11 bases. CDR3: CASSARGGNTEAFF. The CDR3 nucleotides are TGTGCCAGCAGCGCAAGGGGCGGAAACACTGAAGCTTTCTTT.

This rearrangement joins TRBV3-1 (or the pseudogene TRBV3-2) to TRBJ2-1; 10 nucleotides line up with TRBD2. The CDR3 spans 15 residues. After removal of 5 bases from V and 9 bases from J, the junction contained 10 bases not matched to a gene. Germline V gene lookup returns CDR1 LGHDT and CDR2 YNNKEL (reference sequence). The CDR3 DNA is TGTGCCAGCAGCTTAATCGCTAGCGGGAGAGGTGAGCAGTTCTTC. Residues: CASSLIASGRGEQFF.